This entry concerns a single T cell receptor (beta chain). The data are from a study of patients and donors after allogeneic stem cell transplantation. This CDR3 region has 17 residues. Trimming at V came to 2 bases and at J to 7 bases, leaving 8 bases not matched to a gene. In germline, CDR1 is MGHDK, CDR2 SYGVNS. TCRdb fed the RT-PCR reads into MiXCR, producing one record per CDR3 protein. The sample has 84,000 or so distinct CDR3 sequences; around 48% are singletons. Sequencing was carried out using blood, either unsorted or a sorted T cell fraction (not recorded which). The V gene is TRBV25-1, the J gene TRBJ2-1; TRBD2 aligns across 13 bases. This receptor was identified in a human donor who was either an allogeneic HSCT recipient or a stem cell or donor lymphocyte infusion donor (not recorded which). It is not recorded whose cells these are; they may come from a transplant donor. CDR3 nucleotide sequence: TGTGCCAGCAGTGAAACCGGGACTAGCGGGAATAAGAATGAGCAGTTCTTC. Translation gives CASSETGTSGNKNEQFF.